What follows describes a single T cell receptor (beta chain). This clonotype was seen a handful of times. It has no known antigen specificity. It has no much larger one-base neighbor in the sample; base qualities were not kept. In the paper's terms, the treatment or condition label means: allogeneic hematopoietic cell transplantation with graft depleted of TCRalphabeta T cells and CD19 B cells. TCRalphabeta/CD19-depleted allogeneic hematopoietic cell grafts were given to the transplant recipients, all of whom were children. The CDR3 spans 15 residues, from the cysteine through the phenylalanine. Only CDR3 DNA remains: 45 bases, in frame from the first base. Here V drops 7 bases and J drops 8 bases, and the junction holds 10 bases not matched to any gene. The CDR1 and CDR2 encoded by the germline V gene are SGHRS and YFSETQ. Library preparation used PCR. The listed sequencing device is Illumina HiSeq 2500. Molecular barcoding was employed in the preparation of TCR libraries, with unique molecular identifiers being used to normalize TCRbeta repertoire quantification. Through fastp at Q25 and MiXCR, TCRdb rebuilt clones from the public reads, retaining in-frame beta chains. Entries are consolidated by CDR3 protein sequence, retaining the most common genes and DNA. Across this sample there are some 140,000 distinct CDR3 sequences, with around a tenth seen only once. The ten largest clonotypes hold around 24% of the sample.

This record belongs to a study of T-cell reconstitution after alpha-beta-depleted transplantation in children (dated by TCRdb to 2015 to 2016). Notes on the research overall: Using TCR repertoire profiling, the study quantitatively followed how T-cell immune reconstitution unfolded in children after TCRalphabeta/CD19-depleted allogeneic hematopoietic cell transplantation.

Broader findings and caveats from the paper: Over the following months the frequencies of hyperexpanded clones went down, and after one year T-cell counts and TCRbeta diversity were mostly credited to newly produced T cells. About two months after transplant, the apparently early recovery of alphabetaT-cell counts reportedly depended on just several hundred clones that had expanded rapidly and came from non-depleted graft cells. In some patients, the high TCRbeta diversity seen at day 60 was put down to recipient T cells and intrathymic progenitors that had survived conditioning.

The origin of this receptor is a girl under two years old who had a stem cell transplant for combined immunodeficiency, so the T cells may come from the graft donor. Sample: PBMCs, mostly from graft donor cells, taken 180 days after TCRalphabeta/CD19-depleted stem cell transplant. The chain is made from TRBV5-1 and TRBJ2-3; 13 bases in between match TRBD2. The DNA reads TGCGCCAGCCGGCCCGGACTAGCGGGAGTAGGTACGCAGTATTTT. It codes for CASRPGLAGVGTQYF.